This T cell receptor beta chain was obtained from a study of cytomegalovirus exposure and HLA in healthy donors. The CDR3 totals 17 residues. Germline V CDR1 and CDR2: MNHEY, SMNVEV (reference sequence). The V gene end was trimmed by 5 bases and the J gene end by 8 bases; junction bases not matched to a gene: 15. PCR employed 60 Vbeta and 13 Jbeta primers. The assay was immunoSEQ multiplex PCR, and TCRdb's table has in-frame clones only and misses some. The sample consists of over 130,000 clones, 70% to 80% of them appearing once. The sequence came from a human donor in good health. This chain joins TRBV27 and TRBJ2-1, with TRBD2 matching 10 bases. Sample: PBMCs. The CDR3 DNA reads as TGTGCCAGCAGTCCGTCAGCGGGGGGGCTCCAGGCGGATGAGCAGTTCTTC. Protein product: CASSPSAGGLQADEQFF.